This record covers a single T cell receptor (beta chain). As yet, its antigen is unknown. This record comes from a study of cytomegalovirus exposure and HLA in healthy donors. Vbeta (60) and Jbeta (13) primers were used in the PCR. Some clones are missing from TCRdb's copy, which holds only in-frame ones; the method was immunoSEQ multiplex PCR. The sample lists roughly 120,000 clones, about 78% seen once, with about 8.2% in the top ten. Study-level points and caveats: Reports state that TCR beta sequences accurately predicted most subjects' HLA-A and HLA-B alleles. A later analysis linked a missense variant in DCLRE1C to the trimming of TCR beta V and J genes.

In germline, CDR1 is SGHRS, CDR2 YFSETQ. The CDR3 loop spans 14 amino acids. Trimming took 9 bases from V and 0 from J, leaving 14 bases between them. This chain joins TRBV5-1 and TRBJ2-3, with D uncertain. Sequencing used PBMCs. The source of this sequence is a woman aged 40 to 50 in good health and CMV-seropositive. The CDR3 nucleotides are TGCGCCACCCGTGAACAGCTTAGCACAGATACGCAGTATTTT. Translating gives CATREQLSTDTQYF.